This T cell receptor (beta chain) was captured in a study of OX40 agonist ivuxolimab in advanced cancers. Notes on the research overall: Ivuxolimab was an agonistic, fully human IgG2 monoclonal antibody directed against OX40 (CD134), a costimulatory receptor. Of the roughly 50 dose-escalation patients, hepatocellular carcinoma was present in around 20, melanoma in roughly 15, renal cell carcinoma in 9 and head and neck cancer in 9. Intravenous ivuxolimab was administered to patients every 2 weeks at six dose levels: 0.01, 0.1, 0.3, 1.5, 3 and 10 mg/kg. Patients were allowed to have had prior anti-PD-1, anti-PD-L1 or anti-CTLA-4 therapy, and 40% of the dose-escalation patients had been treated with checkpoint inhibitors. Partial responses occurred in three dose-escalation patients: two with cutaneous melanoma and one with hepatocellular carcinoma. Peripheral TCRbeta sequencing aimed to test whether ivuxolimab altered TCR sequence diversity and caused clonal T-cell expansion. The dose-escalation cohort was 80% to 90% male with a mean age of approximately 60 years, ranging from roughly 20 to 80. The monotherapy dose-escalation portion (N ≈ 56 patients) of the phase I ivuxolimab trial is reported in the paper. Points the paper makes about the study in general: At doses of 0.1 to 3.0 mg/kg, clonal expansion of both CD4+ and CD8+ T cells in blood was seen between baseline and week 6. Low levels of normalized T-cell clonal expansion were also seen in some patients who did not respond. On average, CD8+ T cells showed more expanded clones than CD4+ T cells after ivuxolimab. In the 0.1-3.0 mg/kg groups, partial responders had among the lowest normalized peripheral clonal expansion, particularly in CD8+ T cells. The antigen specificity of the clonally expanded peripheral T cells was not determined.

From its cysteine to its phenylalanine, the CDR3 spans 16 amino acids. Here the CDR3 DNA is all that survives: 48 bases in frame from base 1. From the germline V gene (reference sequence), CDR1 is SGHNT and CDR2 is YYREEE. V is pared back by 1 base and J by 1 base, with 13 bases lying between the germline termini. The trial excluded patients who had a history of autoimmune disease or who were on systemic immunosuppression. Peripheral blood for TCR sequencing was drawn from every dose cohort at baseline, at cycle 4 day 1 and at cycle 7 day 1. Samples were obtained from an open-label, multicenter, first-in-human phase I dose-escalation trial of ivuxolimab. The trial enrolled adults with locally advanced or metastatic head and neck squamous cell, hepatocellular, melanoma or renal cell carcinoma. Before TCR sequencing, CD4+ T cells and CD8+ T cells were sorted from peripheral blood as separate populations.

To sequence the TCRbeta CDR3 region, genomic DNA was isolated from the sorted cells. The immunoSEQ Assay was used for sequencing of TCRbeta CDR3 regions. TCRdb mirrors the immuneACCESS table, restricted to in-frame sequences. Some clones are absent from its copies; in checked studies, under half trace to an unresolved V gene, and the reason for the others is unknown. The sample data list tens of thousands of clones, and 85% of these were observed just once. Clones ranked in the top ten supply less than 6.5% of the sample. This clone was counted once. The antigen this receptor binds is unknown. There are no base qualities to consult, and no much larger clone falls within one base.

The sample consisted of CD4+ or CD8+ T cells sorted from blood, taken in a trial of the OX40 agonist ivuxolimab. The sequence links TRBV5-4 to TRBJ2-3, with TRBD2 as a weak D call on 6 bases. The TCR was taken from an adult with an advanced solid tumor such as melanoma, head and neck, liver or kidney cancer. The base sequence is TGTGCCAGCAGCTTGCTCACTAGCCCGGGCACAGATACGCAGTATTTT. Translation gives CASSLLTSPGTDTQYF. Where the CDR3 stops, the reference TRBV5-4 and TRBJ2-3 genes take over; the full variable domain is ETGVTQSPTHLIKTRGQQVTLRCSSQSGHNTVSWYQQALGQGPQFIFQYYREEENGRGNFPPRFSGLQFPNYSSELNVNALELDDSALYLCASSLLTSPGTDTQYFGPGTRLTVL.